This paragraph covers one T cell receptor beta chain sequence. This record comes from a study of CD8+CD57+ T cells in acquired aplastic anemia. Researchers used genomic DNA as the template to profile TCR beta VDJ and CDR3. TCRdb re-derived calls from the reads in MiXCR, one entry per CDR3 protein. In the table there are roughly 98,000 distinct CDR3 sequences, around 68% of which are singletons. Individuals selected for sequencing had exhibited CD8+CD57+ cell expansion on flow cytometry. This CDR3 comprises 12 residues. Germline V CDR1 and CDR2: LGHNA, YNFKEQ. V gave up 1 base and J gave up 6 bases, with 7 bases separating them.

The TCR originated in a human donor with aplastic anemia. The chain uses TRBV4-2 and TRBJ2-7, with a weak D call TRBD2 (5 bases). Sequences were obtained from sorted CD4+, CD8+, or CD8+CD57+ T cells (not recorded which) from PBMCs. The CDR3 sequence: CASSQGEGEQYF. Here the CDR3 DNA reads TGTGCCAGCAGCCAAGGCGAGGGCGAGCAGTACTTC.